This T cell receptor (beta chain) was observed in a study of PD-L1 blockade in urothelial cancer. Turning to the study itself: Blood analysis took place 3 weeks (second dose) and 6 weeks after treatment start.

Regarding time point: pretreatment peripheral blood. Pretreatment sampling and on-treatment sampling together yielded between 1 and 8 samples for each patient. TCR analog templates of synthetic origin were spiked into each PCR. This table comes from immunoSEQ multiplex PCR, and its TCRdb copy is limited to in-frame clones, with some not included. The repertoire holds tens of thousands of clones, with 79% as singletons. The sequencing used PBMCs, collected around atezolizumab (anti-PD-L1) treatment. This TCR came from an older man with urothelial cancer.

The CDR3 region is CASSSGLAHRGDTQYF. The CDR3 region has the DNA TGCGCCAGCAGTTCGGGACTAGCGCACCGGGGAGATACGCAGTATTTT. V usage is TRBV5-1 and J usage is TRBJ2-3; 10 nucleotides agree with TRBD2. The V segment lost 5 bases and the J segment 5 bases; nucleotides outside the gene matches: 11. This CDR3 comprises 16 residues. CDR1 is SGHRS, CDR2 YFSETQ, per germline.